The rows below give T cell receptor beta chains drawn from one sample of a study of OX40 agonist ivuxolimab in advanced cancers. Some clones are missing from TCRdb's copy, which holds only in-frame ones; the method was immunoSEQ multiplex PCR. The table has about 100,000 clones, 91% seen once; the top ten hold 0.54%. The specimen was CD4+ or CD8+ T cells sorted from blood, collected in a trial of the OX40 agonist ivuxolimab. The receptor set was obtained from an adult with an advanced solid tumor such as melanoma, head and neck, liver or kidney cancer. CDR3s include the opening cysteine and the closing phenylalanine or tryptophan. D genes are given only for firm matches. Clone sizes are given selectively: once, few, many, or a class where the clone is expanded.

>TRBJ2-6|once|TRBV28|-
TGTGCCAGCAGTCCCCTCTCCAACGTCCTGACTTTC
CASSPLSNVLTF
>TRBJ2-5|-|TRBV2|-
TGTGCCAGCAGTGGGGGCTACGGGGAGACCCAGTACTTC
CASSGGYGETQYF
>TRBJ2-5|-|TRBV7-9|-
TGTGCCAGCAGCTTAAGTTCGGAGACCCAGTACTTC
CASSLSSETQYF
>TRBJ2-2|-|TRBV25-1|TRBD2
TGTGCCAGCAGTGAACGCCAGGGACTAGGAAGGACCGGGGAGCTGTTTTTT
CASSERQGLGRTGELFF
>TRBJ2-1|-|TRBV9|TRBD2
TGTGCCAGCAGCGTACTAGCGGGAGCGCGGAATGAGCAGTTCTTC
CASSVLAGARNEQFF
>TRBJ2-2|-|TRBV27|-
TGTGCCATCCTTCCCTTCACCGGGGAGCTGTTTTTT
CAILPFTGELFF
>TRBJ1-1|-|TRBV6-1|-
TGTGCCAGCAGATTTGGGACAAGTGAAGCTTTCTTT
CASRFGTSEAFF
>TRBJ2-2|-|TRBV5-1|TRBD1
TGCGCCAGCAGCTTGGTGCTACAGGGGGCCGGGCACACCGGGGAGCTGTTTTTT
CASSLVLQGAGHTGELFF
>TRBJ1-5|-|TRBV10-3|-
TGTGCCATCTCGCATAGCAATCAGCCCCAGCATTTT
CAISHSNQPQHF
>TRBJ2-3|-|TRBV5-1|TRBD2
TGCGCCAGCAGCTTGGGGACTAGCGGCACAGATACGCAGTATTTT
CASSLGTSGTDTQYF
>TRBJ1-4|-|TRBV2|-
TGTGCCAGCACCCGAAATGGGGGCTCTAATGAAAAACTGTTTTTT
CASTRNGGSNEKLFF
>TRBJ2-1|-|TRBV19|-
TGTGCCAGTAGTATCACCATCAGTGTCAATGAGCAGTTCTTC
CASSITISVNEQFF
>TRBJ2-5|-|TRBV19|TRBD1
TGTGCCAGTAGTGCGGACAGGGGATTTGAGACCCAGTACTTC
CASSADRGFETQYF
>TRBJ2-2|-|TRBV7-3|TRBD2
TGTGCCAGCAGCTTAACGCGGACTAGCGGGAACACCGGGGAGCTGTTTTTT
CASSLTRTSGNTGELFF
>TRBJ2-5|-|TRBV2|-
TGTGCCAGCAGTGAGTGGGGGGCGAGCGAGACCCAGTACTTC
CASSEWGASETQYF
>TRBJ2-7|once|TRBV2|-
TGTGCCAGCAGTGAAGTGATAACCTACGAGCAGTACTTC
CASSEVITYEQYF
>TRBJ2-7|-|TRBV5-1|TRBD1
TGCGCCAGCAGCTTGGCGGACAGGGACCTATCCGAGCAGTACTTC
CASSLADRDLSEQYF
>TRBJ1-2|-|TRBV2|-
TGTGCCAGCTCTCGGGCGGTGAGCTATGGCTACACCTTC
CASSRAVSYGYTF
>TRBJ2-1|-|TRBV19|-
TGTGCCAGTACAGCGGTGAGCTCCTACAATGAGCAGTTCTTC
CASTAVSSYNEQFF
>TRBJ1-5|-|TRBV19|-
TGTGCCAGTAGGATGGGGAAGGGGCTAAATCAGCCCCAGCATTTT
CASRMGKGLNQPQHF
>TRBJ2-7|few|TRBV29-1|TRBD1
TGCAGCGTGCGGACAGGCATCTACGAGCAGTACTTC
CSVRTGIYEQYF
>TRBJ2-7|-|TRBV4-3|-
TGCGCCAGCAGCCAAACCCAGGGCGGCAATATTGGCGAGCAGTACTTC
CASSQTQGGNIGEQYF
>TRBJ1-5|-|TRBV28|-
TGTGCCAGCAGTTTATGGGGTGTTGGGGTAAGGCAGCCCCAGCATTTT
CASSLWGVGVRQPQHF
>TRBJ2-7|-|TRBV5-1|TRBD1
TGCGCCAGCAGCTGGACAGGGGGGCCCTACGAGCAGTACTTC
CASSWTGGPYEQYF
>TRBJ2-7|-|TRBV27|-
TGTGCCAGCAGCCCTGTTAGGTCCTCCTACGAGCAGTACTTC
CASSPVRSSYEQYF
>TRBJ2-7|once|TRBV28|TRBD1
TGTGCCAGCAGTCAACCAGGGACAGGCTTATTGTCCTACGAGCAGTACTTC
CASSQPGTGLLSYEQYF
>TRBJ2-1|-|TRBV9|TRBD2
TGTGCCAGCAGCGTCTCGCGTTTCGCGGGAGGGTACAATGAGCAGTTCTTC
CASSVSRFAGGYNEQFF
>TRBJ2-7|-|TRBV7-9|-
TGTGCCAGCAGCTTAGGATCCAGATACCCCTACGAGCAGTACTTC
CASSLGSRYPYEQYF
>TRBJ1-1|-|TRBV29-1|TRBD1
TGCAGCGCTCAACGACAGGGGAGCACTGAAGCTTTCTTT
CSAQRQGSTEAFF
>TRBJ2-2|-|TRBV7-2|-
TGTGCCAGCAGCCCTAGACCCGGACTAAGGACTGGGGAGCTGTTTTTT
CASSPRPGLRTGELFF
>TRBJ2-2|-|TRBV7-3|-
TGTGCCAGCAGCTCACCCCATGGGGGGACAGCTGTCACCGGGGAGCTGTTTTTT
CASSSPHGGTAVTGELFF
>TRBJ2-4|once|TRBV11-2|-
TGTGCCAGCAGCTCTGGACTGAACTTAGCCAAAAACATTCAGTACTTC
CASSSGLNLAKNIQYF
>TRBJ2-1|-|TRBV20-1|-
TGCAGTGCGCTCGATAATGAGCAGTTCTTC
CSALDNEQFF
>TRBJ2-2|-|TRBV9|TRBD1
TGTGCCAGCAGCCTGACGGGACAGGGGGCGGTCGGGGAGCTGTTTTTT
CASSLTGQGAVGELFF
>TRBJ1-2|once|TRBV18|-
TGTGCCAGCTCACCGAGTCAAGAACTCTATGGCTACACCTTC
CASSPSQELYGYTF
>TRBJ2-1|-|TRBV30|TRBD2
TGTGCCTGGAACGGGAGGGGGTACAATGAGCAGTTCTTC
CAWNGRGYNEQFF
>TRBJ2-3|-|TRBV5-1|TRBD2
TGCGCCAGCAGCTTTGCCGGGACTAGCGGGATCGCGGTTACGCAGTATTTT
CASSFAGTSGIAVTQYF